This TCR beta chain stems from a study of shared clonotypes between healthy human individuals. Data came from immunoSEQ multiplex PCR; TCRdb stores just in-frame clones and leaves some out. The sample yields about 1.1 million clones, around 82% seen once. Germline CDR1 reads SGHNT; CDR2 reads YYREEE (reference sequence). This CDR3 is built from 16 residues. Germline trimming cut 5 bases from V and 5 bases from J; bases unmatched to any gene: 13. The chain employs TRBV5-4 and TRBJ2-3, with 8 bases identical to TRBD2. The sample consisted of memory CD4+ T cells from PBMCs. Specified subset: CD45RA-negative fraction. This TCR was recovered from a young man in good health. Some clones in this sample may be carry-over from other donors' samples. In DNA form, the CDR3 reads TGTGCCAGCAGTTCTACTAGCGGAGGGAGGAAAGATACGCAGTATTTT. Protein product: CASSSTSGGRKDTQYF.